The 15 T cell receptor beta chains below were found in one sample sequenced in a study of regulatory T cells in long-lasting Graves disease. Library construction for TCR beta used iRepertoire HTBI primers and Arm-PCR of CDR3 regions. A single record per CDR3 protein comes from TCRdb applying MiXCR to the multiplex PCR reads. Among approximately 690,000 distinct CDR3 sequences, 25% to 35% were seen once, and the ten largest hold roughly 46%. Documented time point: persistent/refractory GD, antithyroid drugs over 5 years with positive TRAb. The TCR library used RNA extracted from PBMCs. Sequences were derived from peripheral blood mononuclear cells (PBMCs), sampled when the disease was refractory, from a patient treated with antithyroid drugs. The receptors derive from a female donor with Graves disease.

A few counts support this clonotype. V gene TRBV5-1 combines with J gene TRBJ1-1, with D unresolved. CDR1 SGHRS and CDR2 YFSETQ come from the germline V gene. Trimming pared 1 base from V and 3 bases from J, leaving 10 bases between. The CDR3 covers 14 residues. The CDR3 region has the DNA TGCGCCAGCAGCTTGTCCCAACGTTACACTGAAGCTTTCTTT. This gives the protein CASSLSQRYTEAFF.

CDR3 residues: CASAWVRGEAQHF. CDR3 sequence (DNA): TGTGCCAGCGCTTGGGTGCGCGGGGAGGCCCAGCATTTT. The chain uses TRBV28 and TRBJ1-5; D gene ambiguous. The CDR3 spans 13 residues. The germline gives CDR1 MDHEN, CDR2 SYDVKM. Trimming took off 8 bases at V and 11 bases at J, with 19 bases between the two ends.

This clonotype has a handful of counts. The chain uses TRBV10-3 and TRBJ1-2; TRBD1 matches 8 bases. Germline V gene lookup returns CDR1 ENHRY and CDR2 SYGVKD. The CDR3 runs 13 residues. Unmatched junction bases numbered 8, after V lost 6 bases and J lost 8 bases. The chain's CDR3 is CAISETGAGGYTF. In DNA, the CDR3 is TGTGCCATCAGCGAGACAGGGGCAGGGGGCTACACCTTC.

V and J are TRBV2 and TRBJ2-1, with unresolved D. Per germline, CDR1 SNHLY and CDR2 FYNNEI. The germline V and J ends were trimmed by 4 bases and 0 bases, with 16 bases remaining between them. The CDR3 is 17 residues long. CDR3 protein: CASSGVNTLRSYNEQFF. CDR3 bases: TGTGCCAGCAGTGGGGTGAATACACTTCGCTCCTACAATGAGCAGTTCTTC.

The table lists this clonotype with many counts. J is TRBJ1-1 and V is TRBV6-2 or TRBV6-3; weak D call: TRBD1 (6 bases). Trimming shortened V by 4 bases and J by 6 bases, and 15 bases separated the two germline ends. Germline V gives CDR1 MNHEY, CDR2 SVGEGT. The CDR3 is 14 amino acids. In nucleotides, the CDR3 is TGTGCCAGCAGTTGGAACAGGGAGGGGGCTGAAGCTTTCTTT. Translation gives CASSWNREGAEAFF.

This clonotype was seen many times. This chain connects TRBV11-2 to TRBJ1-4, with unresolved D. Trimming stripped 5 bases from V and 6 bases from J, with 13 bases between. CDR3 size: 14 residues. The germline gives CDR1 SGHAT, CDR2 FQNNGV. CDR3 nucleotide sequence: TGTGCCAGCAGCAGCGGGTCGGGCCATGAAAAACTGTTTTTT. Encoded protein: CASSSGSGHEKLFF.

This clonotype has only a few counts. The V call is TRBV6-2 or TRBV6-3, the J call TRBJ2-1; 8 nucleotides agree with TRBD1. After removal of 0 bases from V and 1 base from J, the junction contained 5 bases not matched to a gene. CDR1 and CDR2 from the germline V gene are MNHEY and SVGEGT. This CDR3 is built from 17 residues. The CDR3 nucleotides read TGTGCCAGCAGTTACTCGATCCGGGACAGGTCCTACAATGAGCAGTTCTTC. This gives the protein CASSYSIRDRSYNEQFF.

This chain uses TRBV5-1 with TRBJ1-5; 8 nucleotides line up with TRBD1. Germline-derived CDR1 and CDR2 are SGHRS and YFSETQ. V lost 0 bases and J lost 0; bases outside the gene matches: 14. This CDR3 is built from 20 residues. Here the CDR3 DNA reads TGCGCCAGCAGCTTGGAGTTACAGGACAGGGTTTTTTATAGCAATCAGCCCCAGCATTTT. Protein sequence: CASSLELQDRVFYSNQPQHF.

Of note for this clonotype: The junction shows a germline mismatch at one end, possibly a read error. This chain links TRBV30 with TRBJ1-1, with no clear D. This CDR3 spans 11 amino acids. The germline CDR1 and CDR2 sequences are GTSNPN and SVGIG (reference sequence). The CDR3 bases are TGTGCCTGGAGATTGAACACTGAAGCTTCCTTT. Residues: CAWRLNTEASF.

A few counts support this clonotype. The V and J genes are TRBV2 and TRBJ1-1, with 11 bases identical to TRBD1. The V gene end was trimmed by 9 bases and the J gene end by 6 bases; junction bases not matched to a gene: 6. In germline, CDR1 is SNHLY, CDR2 FYNNEI. The CDR3 consists of 13 residues. The CDR3 DNA follows: TGTGCCAGGACGAAGGGACAGGGGGCTGAAGCTTTCTTT. This codes for CARTKGQGAEAFF.

This clonotype has only a few counts. This chain links TRBV7-2 with TRBJ2-5; the D call may be TRBD1 or TRBD2 (5 bases each). The V and J ends lost 1 base and 5 bases respectively, with 14 bases between them. The CDR3 has 15 residues. Germline lookup yields CDR1 SGHTA and CDR2 FQGNSA. Written as DNA, the CDR3 is TGTGCCAGCAGCTTAGTGTCCGGGGCTCGGGAGACCCAGTACTTC. Its translation is CASSLVSGARETQYF.

This clonotype was recorded a few times. The chain joins TRBV7-9 to TRBJ1-1; the D gene is possibly TRBD1 (5 bases). V shed 4 bases and J shed 0 bases, with 15 bases lying between them. The CDR3 contains 16 residues. Germline V CDR1 and CDR2: SEHNR, FQNEAQ (reference sequence). DNA for the CDR3: TGTGCCAGCAGCTGGGGGGGGGGGGGAATGAACACTGAAGCTTTCTTT. This codes for CASSWGGGGMNTEAFF.

The sample holds a few counts of this clonotype. The chain carries TRBV7-9 and TRBJ2-7, with D hard to call. Germline CDR1 SEHNR, CDR2 FQNEAQ (reference sequence). Deletions cut 4 bases from V and 0 bases from J, with 10 bases between. The CDR3 is 14 residues long. The DNA for the CDR3 is TGTGCCAGCAGCTCTTTATCGAACTCCTACGAGCAGTACTTC. It translates to CASSSLSNSYEQYF.

This rearrangement joins TRBV20-1 to TRBJ1-1; D gene unclear. CDR1 is DFQATT and CDR2 is SNEGSKA in the germline V gene (reference sequence). V shed 1 base and J shed 7 bases, with 7 bases lying between them. The CDR3 spans 11 residues. This CDR3 reads CSARGTYEAFF. The CDR3 coding sequence is TGCAGTGCTAGAGGGACCTATGAAGCTTTCTTT.

The genes are TRBV6-1 and TRBJ1-5; D possibly corresponds to TRBD1 (6 bases). With 6 bases removed from V and 0 bases from J, the gap between germline ends came to 18 bases. The CDR3 has 17 amino acids. CDR1 and CDR2 from the germline V gene are MNHNS and SASEGT. This CDR3 reads CASREAWDIVSNQPQHF. For the CDR3, the DNA is TGTGCCAGCAGGGAGGCTTGGGACATCGTTAGCAATCAGCCCCAGCATTTT.